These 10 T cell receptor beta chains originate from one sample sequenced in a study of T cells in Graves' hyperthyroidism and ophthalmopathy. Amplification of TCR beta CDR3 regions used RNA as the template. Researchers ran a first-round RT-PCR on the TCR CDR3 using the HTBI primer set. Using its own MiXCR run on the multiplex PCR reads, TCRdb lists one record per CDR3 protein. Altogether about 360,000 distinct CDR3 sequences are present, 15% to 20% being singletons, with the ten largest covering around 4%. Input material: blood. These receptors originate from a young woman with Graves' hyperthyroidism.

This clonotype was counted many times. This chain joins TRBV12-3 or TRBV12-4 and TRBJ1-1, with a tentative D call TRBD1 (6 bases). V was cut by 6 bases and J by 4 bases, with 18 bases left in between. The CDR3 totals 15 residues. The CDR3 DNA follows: TGTGCCAGCAGCCCAAGGGGGGGCAGTCCCACTGAAGCTTTCTTT. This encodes CASSPRGGSPTEAFF.

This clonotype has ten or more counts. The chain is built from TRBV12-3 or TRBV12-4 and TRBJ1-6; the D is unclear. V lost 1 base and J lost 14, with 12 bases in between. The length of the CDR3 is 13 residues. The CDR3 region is CASSLGFAPALHF. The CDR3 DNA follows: TGTGCCAGCAGTTTAGGGTTTGCCCCCGCCCTCCACTTT.

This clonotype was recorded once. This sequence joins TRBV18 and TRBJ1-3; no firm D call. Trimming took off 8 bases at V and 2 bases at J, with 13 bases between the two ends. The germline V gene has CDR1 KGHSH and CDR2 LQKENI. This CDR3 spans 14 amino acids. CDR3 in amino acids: CASLRGSPGNTIYF. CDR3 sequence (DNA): TGTGCCAGCCTCCGCGGGAGCCCTGGAAACACCATATATTTT. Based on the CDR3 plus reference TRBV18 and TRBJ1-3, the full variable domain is NAGVMQNPRHLVRRRGQEARLRCSPMKGHSHVYWYRQLPEEGLKFMVYLQKENIIDESGMPKERFSAEFPKEGPSILRIQQVVRGDSAAYFCASLRGSPGNTIYFGEGSWLTVV.

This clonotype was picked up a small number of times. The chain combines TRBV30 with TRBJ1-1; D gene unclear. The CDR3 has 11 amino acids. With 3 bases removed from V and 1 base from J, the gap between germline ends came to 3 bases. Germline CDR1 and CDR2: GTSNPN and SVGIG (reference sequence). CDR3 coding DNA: TGTGCCTGGAGGCAGAACACTGAAGCTTTCTTT. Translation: CAWRQNTEAFF.

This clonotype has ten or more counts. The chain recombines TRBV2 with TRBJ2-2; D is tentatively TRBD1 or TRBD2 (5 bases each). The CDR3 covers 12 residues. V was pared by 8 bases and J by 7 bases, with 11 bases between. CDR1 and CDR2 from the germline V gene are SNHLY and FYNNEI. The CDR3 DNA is TGTGCCAGCTGTAAGAGGGGCGGGGAGCTGTTTTTT. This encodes CASCKRGGELFF.

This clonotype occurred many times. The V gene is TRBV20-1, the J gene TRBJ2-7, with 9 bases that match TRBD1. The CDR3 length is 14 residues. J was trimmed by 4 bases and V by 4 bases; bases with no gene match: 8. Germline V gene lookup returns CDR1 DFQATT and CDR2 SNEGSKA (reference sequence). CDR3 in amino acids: CSAMTGGEFYEQYF. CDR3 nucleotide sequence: TGCAGTGCTATGACAGGGGGGGAATTTTACGAGCAGTACTTC.

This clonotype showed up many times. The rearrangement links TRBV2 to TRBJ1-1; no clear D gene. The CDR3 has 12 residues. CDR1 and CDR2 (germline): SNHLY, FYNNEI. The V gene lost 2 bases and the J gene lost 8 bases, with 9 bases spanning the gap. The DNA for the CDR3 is TGTGCCAGCAGTGAACAGCATGGCGAAGCTTTCTTT. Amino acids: CASSEQHGEAFF.

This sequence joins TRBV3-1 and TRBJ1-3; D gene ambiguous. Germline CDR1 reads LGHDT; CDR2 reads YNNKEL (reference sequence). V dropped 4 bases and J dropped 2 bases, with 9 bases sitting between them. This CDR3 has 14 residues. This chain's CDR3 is CASSPQVAGNTIYF. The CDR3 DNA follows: TGTGCCAGCAGCCCCCAGGTAGCTGGAAACACCATATATTTT. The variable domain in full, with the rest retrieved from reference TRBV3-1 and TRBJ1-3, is DTAVSQTPKYLVTQMGNDKSIKCEQNLGHDTMYWYKQDSKKFLKIMFSYNNKELIINETVPNRFSPKSPDKAHLNLHINSLELGDSAVYFCASSPQVAGNTIYFGEGSWLTVV.

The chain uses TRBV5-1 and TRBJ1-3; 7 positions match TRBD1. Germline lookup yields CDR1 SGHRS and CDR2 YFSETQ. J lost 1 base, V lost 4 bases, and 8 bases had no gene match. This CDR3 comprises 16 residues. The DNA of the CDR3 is TGCGCCAGCAGCCAAGACAGGGTGGGATCTGGAAACACCATATATTTT. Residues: CASSQDRVGSGNTIYF.

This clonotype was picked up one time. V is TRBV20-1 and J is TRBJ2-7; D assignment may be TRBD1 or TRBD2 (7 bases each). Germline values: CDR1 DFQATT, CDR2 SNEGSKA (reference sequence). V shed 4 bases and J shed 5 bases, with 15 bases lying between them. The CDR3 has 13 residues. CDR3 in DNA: TGCAGTGCTACAGGGGGGGCGATGAACGAGCAGTACTTC. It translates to CSATGGAMNEQYF.